This T cell receptor (beta chain) was captured by sequencing in a study of blood T cells in healthy people across ages. For the second PCR, which ran for about 6 to 12 cycles, a sample-barcoded 5' primer and a J-beta primer mix were used. A single record per CDR3 protein comes from TCRdb applying MiXCR to the 5' RACE reads. This sample carries about 720,000 distinct CDR3 sequences, 20% to 25% of them seen once, and the ten largest clones take roughly 3.5%. Germline V gene sequence: CDR1 SGHRS, CDR2 YFSETQ. The V and J ends lost 4 bases and 5 bases, in that order; junction bases with no gene match: 8. The CDR3 covers 14 residues. These same data were also listed under a study on T cells of mothers and their children.

Material for sequencing was blood. The rearrangement joins TRBV5-1 to TRBJ2-5, with 7 bases aligning to TRBD2. The receptor was isolated from a boy aged 10-17 years in good health. CDR3 DNA: TGCGCCAGCAGCCCCCTTACTAGCGTGGAGACCCAGTACTTC. Amino acids: CASSPLTSVETQYF.